What follows are 23 T cell receptor beta chains derived from one specimen sequenced in a study of T-cell reconstitution after alpha-beta-depleted transplantation in children. A TCRbeta library incorporating unique molecular identifiers was prepared. Each CDR3 protein gets one entry after TCRdb re-called the PCR reads with MiXCR. The sample holds a few hundred thousand distinct CDR3 sequences, under 30% seen once. The input for sequencing was PBMCs, taken before TCRalphabeta/CD19-depleted stem cell transplant. These receptors were collected from a girl aged 2-9 years with Fanconi anemia, due to receive a stem cell transplant.

This clonotype was counted ten times or more. The chain recombines TRBV24-1 with TRBJ1-5; no firm D call. The V gene's germline CDR1 is KGHDR and CDR2 SFDVKD. V was clipped by 7 bases and J by 0 bases, with 12 bases between them. The CDR3 totals 15 residues. Written as DNA, the CDR3 is TGTGCCACCAGGTCACCTTTAGATAGCAATCAGCCCCAGCATTTT. Protein product: CATRSPLDSNQPQHF.

This clonotype has at least ten counts. The V and J genes are TRBV21-1 and TRBJ1-5. TRBV21-1 is deemed a pseudogene. The length of the CDR3 is 12 residues. Here the CDR3 reads CASSNQNQPQHF. CDR3 bases: TGTGCCAGCAGCAATCAGAATCAGCCCCAGCATTTT.

This chain joins TRBV7-6 and TRBJ1-1; D gene ambiguous. V shed 0 bases and J shed 4 bases, with 6 bases lying between them. CDR3 length: 13 amino acids. Germline V gene data show CDR1 as SGHVS and CDR2 as FNYEAQ. The CDR3 here is CASSLAPITEAFF. As DNA, the CDR3 is TGTGCCAGCAGCTTAGCGCCTATCACTGAAGCTTTCTTT. Supplemented by reference TRBV7-6 and TRBJ1-1, the full variable domain reads GAGVSQSPRYKVTKRGQDVALRCDPISGHVSLYWYRQALGQGPEFLTYFNYEAQQDKSGLPNDRFSAERPEGSISTLTIQRTEQRDSAMYRCASSLAPITEAFFGQGTRLTVV.

The genes are TRBV24-1 and TRBJ2-4; 8 positions match TRBD2. This CDR3 comprises 15 residues. The germline gives CDR1 KGHDR, CDR2 SFDVKD. Trimming cost V 3 bases and J 10 bases; bases outside gene matches: 10. DNA of the CDR3: TGTGCCACCAGTGATCCCTCAGCGGGAGTAGGGATTCAGTACTTC. It specifies CATSDPSAGVGIQYF.

The genes are TRBV6-2 or TRBV6-3 and TRBJ2-5; 8 positions agree with TRBD2. Per germline, CDR1 MNHEY and CDR2 SVGEGT. The V and J ends lost 2 bases and 5 bases, in that order; junction bases with no gene match: 7. This CDR3 has 15 residues. This CDR3 reads CASSYAGGLIETQYF. CDR3 nucleotides: TGTGCCAGCAGTTACGCGGGGGGCCTTATTGAGACCCAGTACTTC.

The chain employs TRBV10-3 and TRBJ2-1; 7 nucleotides line up with TRBD2. There are 14 residues in the CDR3. Trimming at V came to 7 bases and at J to 6 bases, leaving 9 bases not matched to a gene. The germline V gene has CDR1 ENHRY and CDR2 SYGVKD. The CDR3 region is CAINGEGPRNEQFF. CDR3 bases: TGTGCCATCAATGGGGAGGGCCCTCGCAATGAGCAGTTCTTC.

The V call is TRBV4-2, the J call TRBJ2-5, with 8 bases identical to TRBD1. The CDR3 totals 23 residues. Germline values: CDR1 LGHNA, CDR2 YNFKEQ. Trimming at V came to 0 bases and at J to 4 bases, leaving 28 bases not matched to a gene. The CDR3 spells CASSQDQDRRDRLKCWLAETQYF. The CDR3 bases are TGTGCCAGCAGCCAAGATCAGGATCGGAGGGACAGGTTAAAGTGTTGGCTTGCAGAGACCCAGTACTTC.

This clonotype was observed many times. The genes are TRBV20-1 and TRBJ2-7, with 8 bases fitting TRBD1. The germline V gene has CDR1 DFQATT and CDR2 SNEGSKA (reference sequence). The CDR3 consists of 15 residues. V trimming: 4 bases; J trimming: 7 bases; junction bases outside the gene matches: 15. For the CDR3, the DNA is TGCAGTGCTAATTCCGTCATATTCAGGGGGCTTGAGCAGTACTTC. Protein: CSANSVIFRGLEQYF.

At least ten counts were recorded for this clonotype. The chain uses TRBV4-2 and TRBJ2-1; D may be TRBD2 (5 bases). CDR1 is LGHNA and CDR2 is YNFKEQ in the germline V gene. V was clipped by 0 bases and J by 15 bases, with 12 bases between them. The CDR3 runs 12 residues. The CDR3 sequence is CASSQDSGEGFF. DNA of the CDR3: TGTGCCAGCAGCCAAGATTCCGGAGAGGGGTTCTTC.

This clonotype was counted at least ten times. The chain recombines TRBV19 with TRBJ1-1; 8 bases align to TRBD1. Unmatched junction bases numbered 4, after V lost 6 bases and J lost 1 base. Germline V gene data show CDR1 as LNHDA and CDR2 as SQIVND (reference sequence). The CDR3 consists of 14 residues. CDR3 coding DNA: TGTGCCAGTAGCATCGGACAGGGGAACACTGAAGCTTTCTTT. Translating gives CASSIGQGNTEAFF.

The gene calls are TRBV10-3 and TRBJ2-7; D is possibly TRBD2 (7 bases). CDR3 length: 13 residues. Trimming removed 6 bases at V and 6 bases at J, with 15 bases between. CDR1 and CDR2 (germline): ENHRY, SYGVKD. The CDR3 region is CAIRGGAGVEQYF. The CDR3 DNA reads TGTGCCATCAGAGGGGGGGCGGGGGTCGAGCAGTACTTC.

This clonotype was seen repeatedly, ten times or more. V and J are TRBV29-1 and TRBJ1-1; D ambiguous. Germline loops: CDR1 SQVTM, CDR2 ANQGSEA. This CDR3 has 14 residues. V was shortened by 3 bases and J by 1 base, with 12 bases between the two germline ends. CDR3 sequence (DNA): TGCAGCGTTGAGGCGAGTGGAAGGAACACTGAAGCTTTCTTT. Its protein is CSVEASGRNTEAFF.

Details on this clonotype: A read error may produce the germline difference seen at one junction end. This chain joins TRBV28 and TRBJ2-7; 8 nucleotides line up with TRBD2. This CDR3 contains 16 residues. The V gene's germline CDR1 is MDHEN and CDR2 SYDVKM. CDR3 DNA: TGTGTCAGCAGTTTATTCCCGGGAGGGACTTCCTACGAGCAGTACTTC. It yields the protein CVSSLFPGGTSYEQYF.

This clonotype was seen ten or more times. J is TRBJ2-3 and V is TRBV5-1; 10 positions match TRBD2. This CDR3 contains 19 residues. V lost 3 bases to trimming and J lost 0 bases; unmatched junction nucleotides: 13. Germline-derived CDR1 and CDR2 are SGHRS and YFSETQ. The CDR3 nucleotides are TGCGCCAGCAGCTGGGGGCTAGCGGGAGATGGAGTAAGCACAGATACGCAGTATTTT. Protein sequence: CASSWGLAGDGVSTDTQYF.

This clonotype has more than one count but fewer than ten. The V and J genes are TRBV28 and TRBJ2-7; 7 positions match TRBD1. Germline CDR1 MDHEN, CDR2 SYDVKM. The CDR3 spans 14 residues. With V trimmed by 5 bases and J by 1 base, 5 bases remained unmatched. CDR3 protein: CASSLGQVSYEQYF. CDR3 nucleotides: TGTGCCAGCAGTCTCGGACAGGTATCCTACGAGCAGTACTTC.

There are a few counts of this clonotype. This chain links TRBV11-2 with TRBJ2-3, with D perhaps matching TRBD2 (5 bases). Looked up from germline, CDR1 is SGHAT and CDR2 is FQNNGV. CDR3 length equals 15 residues. Trimming stripped 5 bases from V and 3 bases from J, with 15 bases between. This CDR3 is CASSTTTRRTDTQYF. CDR3 coding DNA: TGTGCCAGCAGCACCACTACTAGGAGGACAGATACGCAGTATTTT.

J is TRBJ2-5 and V is TRBV7-9; D call uncertain. The germline CDR1 and CDR2 sequences are SEHNR and FQNEAQ (reference sequence). The CDR3 totals 14 residues. Trimming removed 1 base at V and 0 bases at J, with 6 bases between. The CDR3 here is CASSLVANQETQYF. Here the CDR3 DNA reads TGTGCCAGCAGCTTAGTCGCCAACCAAGAGACCCAGTACTTC.

There are a few counts of this clonotype. The CDR3 region is CASSLRTSGYYEQYF. CDR3 sequence (DNA): TGTGCCAGCAGCTTAAGGACTAGCGGGTACTACGAGCAGTACTTC. The chain carries TRBV7-2 and TRBJ2-7; TRBD2 matches at 11 bases. The CDR3 loop spans 15 amino acids. J was trimmed by 3 bases and V by 2 bases; bases with no gene match: 3. The germline CDR1 and CDR2 sequences are SGHTA and FQGNSA.

With regard to this clonotype: A junction boundary mismatches the germline segment, possibly from a read error. V is TRBV20-1 and J is TRBJ2-1, with 10 nucleotides matching TRBD2. The CDR3 has 12 residues. The germline CDR1 and CDR2 sequences are DFQATT and SNEGSKA (reference sequence). The CDR3 DNA reads TGCAGTGCTAGGGGTCCGACTAGCGGGCCTCTCTTC. It encodes CSARGPTSGPLF.

V usage is TRBV20-1 and J usage is TRBJ2-3; 9 nucleotides match TRBD2. The CDR3 loop spans 14 amino acids. CDR1 and CDR2 from the germline V gene are DFQATT and SNEGSKA (reference sequence). J gave up 2 bases and V 6 bases, and 6 bases lay outside the gene matches. DNA for the CDR3: TGCAGTGCGGAAGCGGGAGGATCCACAGATACGCAGTATTTT. It codes for CSAEAGGSTDTQYF.

This clonotype came up many times. The chain has TRBV23-1 and TRBJ2-7, with D unresolved. TRBV23-1 is noted as an ORF with a role that remains uncertain. The CDR3 extends over 16 amino acids. V was pared by 0 bases and J by 2 bases, with 14 bases between. The CDR3 region is CASSQSTRNYPYEQYF. The CDR3 bases are TGCGCCAGCAGTCAATCGACTCGGAATTACCCCTACGAGCAGTACTTC.

This clonotype was found a few times. V and J are TRBV5-1 and TRBJ1-1; D perhaps matches TRBD1 (5 bases). The CDR3 sequence is 14 residues long. Deletions cut 1 base from V and 2 bases from J, with 9 bases between. The germline V gene encodes CDR1 SGHRS and CDR2 YFSETQ. CDR3 DNA: TGCGCCAGCAGCTTGCAGGGCCCTAACACTGAAGCTTTCTTT. Translation gives CASSLQGPNTEAFF.

In its sample, this clonotype was seen a few times. The chain couples TRBV7-3 to TRBJ2-1, with 8 bases lining up with TRBD1. J gave up 2 bases and V 1 base, and 4 bases lay outside the gene matches. The germline CDR1 and CDR2 sequences are SGHTA and FQGTGA. The CDR3 consists of 16 residues. The CDR3 region has the DNA TGTGCCAGCAGCTTAAGCCCGGGACAGGCCTACAATGAGCAGTTCTTC. It yields the protein CASSLSPGQAYNEQFF. The whole variable domain, filled in from reference TRBV7-3 and TRBJ2-1, reads GAGVSQTPSNKVTEKGKYVELRCDPISGHTALYWYRQSLGQGPEFLIYFQGTGAADDSGLPNDRFFAVRPEGSVSTLKIQRTERGDSAVYLCASSLSPGQAYNEQFFGPGTRLTVL.